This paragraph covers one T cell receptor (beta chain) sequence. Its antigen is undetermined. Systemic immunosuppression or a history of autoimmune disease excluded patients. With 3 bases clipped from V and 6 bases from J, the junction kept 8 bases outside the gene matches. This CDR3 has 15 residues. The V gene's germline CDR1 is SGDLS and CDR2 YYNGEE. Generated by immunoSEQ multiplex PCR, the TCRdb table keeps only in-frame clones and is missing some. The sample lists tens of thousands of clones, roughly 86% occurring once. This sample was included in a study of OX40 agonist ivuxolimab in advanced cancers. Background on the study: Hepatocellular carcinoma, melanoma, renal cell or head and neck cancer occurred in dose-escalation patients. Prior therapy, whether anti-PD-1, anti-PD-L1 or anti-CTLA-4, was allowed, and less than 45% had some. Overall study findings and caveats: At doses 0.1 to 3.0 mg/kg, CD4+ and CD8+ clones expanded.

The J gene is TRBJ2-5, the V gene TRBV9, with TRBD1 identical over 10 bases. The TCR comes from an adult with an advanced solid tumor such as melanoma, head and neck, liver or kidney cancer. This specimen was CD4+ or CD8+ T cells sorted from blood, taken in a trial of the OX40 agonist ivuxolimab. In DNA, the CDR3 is TGTGCCAGCAGCGCGACAGGGGGCGCGACACAGACCCAGTACTTC. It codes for CASSATGGATQTQYF.